This entry describes one T cell receptor (beta chain). The antigen is not known. V dropped 5 bases and J dropped 1 base, with 8 bases sitting between them. The germline V gene encodes CDR1 GTSNPN and CDR2 SVGIG (reference sequence). This CDR3 spans 13 amino acids. The sample comes from a study of cytomegalovirus exposure and HLA in healthy donors. Study at large: T cells numbering 150 million to 200 million yielded some 100 million unique TCR beta sequences in an earlier analysis. Study-wide results and limits: Per a prior analysis, the majority of TCR beta V segments were productive roughly 87% or roughly 30% of the time.

The PCR made use of 60 Vbeta and 13 Jbeta primers. The data were produced by immunoSEQ multiplex PCR, yet TCRdb's version contains in-frame clones alone and is incomplete. The sample shows approximately 160,000 clones, approximately 80% of them seen only once. The rearrangement links TRBV30 to TRBJ2-2; D perhaps matches TRBD1 (5 bases). The sample was PBMCs. The TCR was taken from a man aged 18 to 29 in good health and CMV-seronegative. The CDR3: CAWATGNTGELFF. CDR3 DNA: TGTGCCTGGGCCACAGGGAACACCGGGGAGCTGTTTTTT.